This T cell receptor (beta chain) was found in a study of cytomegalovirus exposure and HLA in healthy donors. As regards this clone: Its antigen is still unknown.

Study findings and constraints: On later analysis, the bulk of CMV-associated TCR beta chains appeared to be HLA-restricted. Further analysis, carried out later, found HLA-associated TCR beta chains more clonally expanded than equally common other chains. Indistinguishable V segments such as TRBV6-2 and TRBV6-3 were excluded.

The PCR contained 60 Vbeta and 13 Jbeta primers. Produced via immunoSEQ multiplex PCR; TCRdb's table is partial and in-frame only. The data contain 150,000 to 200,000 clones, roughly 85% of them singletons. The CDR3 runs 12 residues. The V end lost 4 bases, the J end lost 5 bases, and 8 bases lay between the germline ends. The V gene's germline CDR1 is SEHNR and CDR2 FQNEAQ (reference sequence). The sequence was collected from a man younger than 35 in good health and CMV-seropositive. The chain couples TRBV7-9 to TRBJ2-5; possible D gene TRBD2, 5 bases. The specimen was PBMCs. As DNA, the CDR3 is TGTGCCAGCAGCTCCGGCGGGGAGACCCAGTACTTC. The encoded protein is CASSSGGETQYF. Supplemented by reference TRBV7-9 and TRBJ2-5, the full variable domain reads DTGVSQNPRHKITKRGQNVTFRCDPISEHNRLYWYRQTLGQGPEFLTYFQNEAQLEKSRLLSDRFSAERPKGSFSTLEIQRTEQGDSAMYLCASSSGGETQYFGPGTRLLVL.